This TCR beta chain was sequenced in a study of radiotherapy plus CTLA-4 blockade in lung cancer. About the research overall: Patients showed objective responses in 15% to 20% of cases and disease control in approximately 28%.

Study results and limitations: Alongside interferon-beta, early blood T cell clone dynamics were reportedly the best predictor of response. In blood, after radiotherapy plus ipilimumab, tumor-derived TCR clones expanded.

The CDR3 has 15 amino acids. CDR1 and CDR2 (germline): MDHEN, SYDVKM. With 3 bases removed from V and 4 bases from J, the gap between germline ends came to 16 bases. Profiled with immunoSEQ multiplex PCR; TCRdb holds only in-frame clones, not every one. The repertoire holds 80,000 to 100,000 clones, around four fifths seen once, with around 3.7% in the top ten. Concerning this clone: Its matching antigen is unknown.

The chain is built from TRBV28 and TRBJ2-7, with D maybe TRBD1 (7 bases). The sample was peripheral blood, taken from a patient treated with radiotherapy plus ipilimumab. This TCR derives from a human donor with non-small cell lung cancer who had a partial response to radiotherapy plus ipilimumab. DNA of the CDR3: TGTGCCAGCAGTTTCCCGGGGGACAGAGAGTACGAGCAGTACTTC. It encodes CASSFPGDREYEQYF.